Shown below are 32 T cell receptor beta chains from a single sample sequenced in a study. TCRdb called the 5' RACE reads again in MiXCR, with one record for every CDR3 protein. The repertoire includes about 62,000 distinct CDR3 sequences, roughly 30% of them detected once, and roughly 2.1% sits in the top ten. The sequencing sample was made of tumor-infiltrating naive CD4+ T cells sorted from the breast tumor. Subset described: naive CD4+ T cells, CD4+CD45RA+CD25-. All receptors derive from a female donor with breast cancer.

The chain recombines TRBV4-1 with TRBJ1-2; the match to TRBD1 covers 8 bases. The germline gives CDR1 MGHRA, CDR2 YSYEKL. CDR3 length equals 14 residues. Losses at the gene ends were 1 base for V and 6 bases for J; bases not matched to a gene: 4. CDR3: CASSQATGVDGYTF. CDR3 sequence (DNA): TGCGCCAGCAGCCAAGCGACAGGGGTCGATGGCTACACCTTC.

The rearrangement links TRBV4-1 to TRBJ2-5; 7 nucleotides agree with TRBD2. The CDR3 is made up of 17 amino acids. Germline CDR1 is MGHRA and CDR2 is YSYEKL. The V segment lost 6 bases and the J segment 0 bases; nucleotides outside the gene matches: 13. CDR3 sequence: CASRPFLLAWDQETQYF. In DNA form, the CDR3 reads TGCGCCAGCAGGCCCTTTTTACTAGCGTGGGACCAAGAGACCCAGTACTTC.

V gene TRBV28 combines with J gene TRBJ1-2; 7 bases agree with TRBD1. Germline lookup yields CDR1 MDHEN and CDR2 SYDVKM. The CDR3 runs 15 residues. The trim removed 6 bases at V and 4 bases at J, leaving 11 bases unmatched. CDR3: CASSTDLGGPYGYTF. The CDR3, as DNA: TGTGCCAGCAGCACCGATCTAGGGGGCCCCTATGGCTACACCTTC.

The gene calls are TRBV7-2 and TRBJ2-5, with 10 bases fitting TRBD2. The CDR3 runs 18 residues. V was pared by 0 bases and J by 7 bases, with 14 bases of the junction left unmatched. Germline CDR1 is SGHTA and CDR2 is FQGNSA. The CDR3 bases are TGTGCCAGCAGCTTAGCCCCGCTTACTAGCGGGGCGAAAGGGACCCAGTACTTC. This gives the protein CASSLAPLTSGAKGTQYF. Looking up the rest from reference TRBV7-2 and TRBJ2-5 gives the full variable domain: GAGVSQSPSNKVTEKGKDVELRCDPISGHTALYWYRQSLGQGLEFLIYFQGNSAPDKSGLPSDRFSAERTGGSVSTLTIQRTQQEDSAVYLCASSLAPLTSGAKGTQYFGPGTRLLVL.

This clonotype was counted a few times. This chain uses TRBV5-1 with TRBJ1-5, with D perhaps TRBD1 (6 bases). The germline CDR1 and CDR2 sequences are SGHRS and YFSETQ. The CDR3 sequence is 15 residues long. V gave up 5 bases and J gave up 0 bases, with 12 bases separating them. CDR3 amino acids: CASRTGGDSNQPQHF. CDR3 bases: TGCGCCAGCAGGACAGGAGGGGATAGCAATCAGCCCCAGCATTTT.

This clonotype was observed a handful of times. Written as DNA, the CDR3 is TGCAGTGCTAGTACACCCGGGACAGGCCACACAGATACGCAGTATTTT. It translates to CSASTPGTGHTDTQYF. This sequence joins TRBV20-1 and TRBJ2-3; 8 nucleotides line up with TRBD1. V shed 3 bases and J 2 bases; nucleotides not matched to a gene: 10. The CDR3 has 16 residues. Germline V gives CDR1 DFQATT, CDR2 SNEGSKA (reference sequence).

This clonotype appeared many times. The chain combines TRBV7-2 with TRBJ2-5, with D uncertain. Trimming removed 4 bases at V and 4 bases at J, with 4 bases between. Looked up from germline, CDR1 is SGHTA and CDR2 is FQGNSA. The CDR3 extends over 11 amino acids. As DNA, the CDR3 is TGTGCCAGCAGCTACGCAGAGACCCAGTACTTC. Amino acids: CASSYAETQYF.

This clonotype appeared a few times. The CDR3 bases are TGTGCCAGCAGTCCCATTGGGGCCGGTCACAATGAGCAGTTCTTC. Amino acid sequence: CASSPIGAGHNEQFF. This chain links TRBV28 with TRBJ2-1; tentative D call: TRBD1 (5 bases). CDR1 is MDHEN and CDR2 is SYDVKM in the germline V gene. V was cut by 5 bases and J by 5 bases, with 16 bases left in between. This CDR3 region has 15 residues.

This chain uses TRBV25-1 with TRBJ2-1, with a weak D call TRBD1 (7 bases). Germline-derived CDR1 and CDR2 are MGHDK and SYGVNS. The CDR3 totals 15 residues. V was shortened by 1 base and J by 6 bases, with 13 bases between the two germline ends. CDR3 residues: CASSESGQGGNEQFF. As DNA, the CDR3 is TGTGCCAGCAGTGAATCGGGCCAGGGGGGCAATGAGCAGTTCTTC.

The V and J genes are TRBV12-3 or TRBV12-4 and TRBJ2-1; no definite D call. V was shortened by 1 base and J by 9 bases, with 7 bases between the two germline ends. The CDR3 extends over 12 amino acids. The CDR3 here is CASSLEFSEQFF. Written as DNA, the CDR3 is TGTGCCAGCAGTTTAGAGTTTAGTGAGCAGTTCTTC.

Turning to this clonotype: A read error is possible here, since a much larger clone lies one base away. CDR3: CACSGQGSLTEAFF. Written as DNA, the CDR3 is TGCGCCTGCAGCGGCCAAGGCAGTCTCACTGAAGCTTTCTTT. The chain carries TRBV5-1 and TRBJ1-1; D gene ambiguous. The CDR3 has 14 amino acids. CDR1 is SGHRS and CDR2 is YFSETQ in the germline V gene.

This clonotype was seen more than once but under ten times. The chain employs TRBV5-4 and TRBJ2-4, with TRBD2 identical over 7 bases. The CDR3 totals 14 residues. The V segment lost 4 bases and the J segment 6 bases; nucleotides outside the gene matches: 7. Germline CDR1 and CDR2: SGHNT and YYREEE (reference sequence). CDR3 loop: CASSDRREANIQYF. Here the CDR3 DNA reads TGTGCCAGCAGCGACCGTCGGGAGGCAAACATTCAGTACTTC.

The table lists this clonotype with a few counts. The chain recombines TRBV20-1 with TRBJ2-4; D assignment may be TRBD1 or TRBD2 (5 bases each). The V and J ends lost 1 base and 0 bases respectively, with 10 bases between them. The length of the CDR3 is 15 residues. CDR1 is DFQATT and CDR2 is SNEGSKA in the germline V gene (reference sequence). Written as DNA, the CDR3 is TGCAGTGCTAGAGTCTGGGGGACAGCCAAAAACATTCAGTACTTC. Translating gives CSARVWGTAKNIQYF.

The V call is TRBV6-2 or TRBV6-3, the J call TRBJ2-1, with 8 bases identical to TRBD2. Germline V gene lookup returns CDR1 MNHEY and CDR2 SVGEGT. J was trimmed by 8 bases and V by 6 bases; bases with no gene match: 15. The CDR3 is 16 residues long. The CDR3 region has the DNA TGTGCCAGCAGCCCCCATTCCAGCGGGAGTAAGTATGAGCAGTTCTTC. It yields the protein CASSPHSSGSKYEQFF.

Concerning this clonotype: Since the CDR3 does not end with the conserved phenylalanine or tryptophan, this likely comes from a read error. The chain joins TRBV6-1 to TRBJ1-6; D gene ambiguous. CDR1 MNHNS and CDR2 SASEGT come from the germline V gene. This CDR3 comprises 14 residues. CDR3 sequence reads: CTSSSTWYNSPLHS. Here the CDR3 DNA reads TGTACCAGCAGCTCGACGTGGTATAATTCACCCCTCCACTCT.

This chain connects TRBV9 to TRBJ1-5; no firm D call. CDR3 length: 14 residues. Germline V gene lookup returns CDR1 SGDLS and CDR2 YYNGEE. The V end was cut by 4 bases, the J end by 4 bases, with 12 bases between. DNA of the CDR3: TGTGCCAGCAGCCCCAGTCAGGCTAATCAGCCCCAGCATTTT. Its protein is CASSPSQANQPQHF.

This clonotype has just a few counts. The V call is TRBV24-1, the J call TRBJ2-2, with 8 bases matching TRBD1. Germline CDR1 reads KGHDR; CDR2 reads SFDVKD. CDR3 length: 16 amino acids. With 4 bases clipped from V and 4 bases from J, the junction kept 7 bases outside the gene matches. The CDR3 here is CATSDPRQGSTGELFF. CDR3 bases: TGTGCCACCAGTGACCCGAGACAGGGGAGCACCGGGGAGCTGTTTTTT.

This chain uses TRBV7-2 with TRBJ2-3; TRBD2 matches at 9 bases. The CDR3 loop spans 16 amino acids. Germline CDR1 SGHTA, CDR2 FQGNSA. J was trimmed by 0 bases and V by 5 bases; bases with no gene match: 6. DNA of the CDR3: TGTGCCAGCAGCCCGCGGGAGGGGGCGAGCACAGATACGCAGTATTTT. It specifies CASSPREGASTDTQYF.

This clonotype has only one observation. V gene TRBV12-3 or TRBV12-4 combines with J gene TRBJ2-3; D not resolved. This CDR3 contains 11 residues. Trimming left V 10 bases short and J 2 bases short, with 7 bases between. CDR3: CANTHTDTQYF. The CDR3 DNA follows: TGTGCCAACACCCACACAGATACGCAGTATTTT.

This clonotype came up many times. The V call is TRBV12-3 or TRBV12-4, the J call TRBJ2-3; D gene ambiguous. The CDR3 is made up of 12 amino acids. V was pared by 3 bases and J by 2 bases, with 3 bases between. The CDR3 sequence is CASSFYTDTQYF. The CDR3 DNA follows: TGTGCCAGCAGTTTCTACACAGATACGCAGTATTTT.

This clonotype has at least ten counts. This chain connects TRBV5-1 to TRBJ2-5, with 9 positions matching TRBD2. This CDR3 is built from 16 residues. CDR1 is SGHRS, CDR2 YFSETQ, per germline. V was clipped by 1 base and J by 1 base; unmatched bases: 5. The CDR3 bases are TGCGCCAGCAGCTTGTTCCTAGCGGGGAGCCAAGAGACCCAGTACTTC. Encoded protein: CASSLFLAGSQETQYF.

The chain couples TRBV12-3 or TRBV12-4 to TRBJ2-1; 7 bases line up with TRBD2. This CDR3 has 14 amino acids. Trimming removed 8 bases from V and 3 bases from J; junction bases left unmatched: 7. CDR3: CASCVLASYNEQFF. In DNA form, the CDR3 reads TGTGCCAGCTGCGTACTAGCGAGCTACAATGAGCAGTTCTTC.

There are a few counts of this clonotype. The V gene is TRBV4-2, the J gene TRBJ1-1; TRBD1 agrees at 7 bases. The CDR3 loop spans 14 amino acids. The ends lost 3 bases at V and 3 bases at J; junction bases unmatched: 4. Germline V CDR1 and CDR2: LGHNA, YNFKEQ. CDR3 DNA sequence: TGTGCCAGCAGCCAGGAGGGGGCTCACACTGAAGCTTTCTTT. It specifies CASSQEGAHTEAFF.

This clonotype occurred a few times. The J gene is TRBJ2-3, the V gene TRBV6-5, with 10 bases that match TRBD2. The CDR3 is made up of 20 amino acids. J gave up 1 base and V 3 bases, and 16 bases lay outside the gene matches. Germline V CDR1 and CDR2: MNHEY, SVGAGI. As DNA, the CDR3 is TGTGCCAGCAGTTATCGCCCCCCAAGCGGGGGGGCCTTCGGCACAGATACGCAGTATTTT. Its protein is CASSYRPPSGGAFGTDTQYF.

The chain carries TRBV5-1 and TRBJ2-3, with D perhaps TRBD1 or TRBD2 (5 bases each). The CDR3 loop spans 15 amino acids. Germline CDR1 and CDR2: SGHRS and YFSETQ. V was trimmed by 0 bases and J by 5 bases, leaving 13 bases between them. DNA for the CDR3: TGCGCCAGCAGCTTGGAGGCAGGGAGAGGAGATACGCAGTATTTT. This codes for CASSLEAGRGDTQYF.

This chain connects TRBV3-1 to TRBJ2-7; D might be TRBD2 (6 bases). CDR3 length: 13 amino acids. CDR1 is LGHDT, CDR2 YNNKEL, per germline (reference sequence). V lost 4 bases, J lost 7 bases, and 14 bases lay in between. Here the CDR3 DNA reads TGTGCCAGCAGCCCAGTGGACGGAGGGGAGCAGTACTTC. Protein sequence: CASSPVDGGEQYF.

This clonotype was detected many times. Written as DNA, the CDR3 is TGTGCCAGCAGCTTAGCGGGCTCACTCTCAGATACGCAGTATTTT. Its translation: CASSLAGSLSDTQYF. The chain recombines TRBV11-2 with TRBJ2-3; no reliable D call. This CDR3 is 15 amino acids long. Trimming removed 1 base from V and 4 bases from J, with 12 bases in between. Germline V lookup: CDR1 SGHAT, CDR2 FQNNGV. The full variable domain, with the rest looked up from reference TRBV11-2 and TRBJ2-3, is EAGVAQSPRYKIIEKRQSVAFWCNPISGHATLYWYQQILGQGPKLLIQFQNNGVVDDSQLPKDRFSAERLKGVDSTLKIQPAKLEDSAVYLCASSLAGSLSDTQYFGPGTRLTVL.

The CDR3, as DNA: TGTGCCAGCAGCTCCGGGGGCGGGAGTAGCTATGAGCAGTTCTTC. Protein sequence: CASSSGGGSSYEQFF. This rearrangement joins TRBV7-9 to TRBJ2-1; a possible D gene is TRBD2 (7 bases). V lost 4 bases and J lost 8, with 18 bases in between. Germline lookup yields CDR1 SEHNR and CDR2 FQNEAQ (reference sequence). This CDR3 has 15 amino acids.

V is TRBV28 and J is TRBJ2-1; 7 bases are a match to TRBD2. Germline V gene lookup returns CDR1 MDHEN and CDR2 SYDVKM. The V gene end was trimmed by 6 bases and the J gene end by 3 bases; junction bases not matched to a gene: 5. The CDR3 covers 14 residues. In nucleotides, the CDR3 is TGTGCCAGCAGCCCCCAGCGGGGCTACAATGAGCAGTTCTTC. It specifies CASSPQRGYNEQFF.

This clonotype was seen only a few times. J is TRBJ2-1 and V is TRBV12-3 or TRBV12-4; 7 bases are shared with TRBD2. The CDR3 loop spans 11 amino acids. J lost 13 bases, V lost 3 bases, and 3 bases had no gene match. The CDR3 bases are TGTGCCAGCAGTTTTAGGGACTATCAGTTCTTC. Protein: CASSFRDYQFF.

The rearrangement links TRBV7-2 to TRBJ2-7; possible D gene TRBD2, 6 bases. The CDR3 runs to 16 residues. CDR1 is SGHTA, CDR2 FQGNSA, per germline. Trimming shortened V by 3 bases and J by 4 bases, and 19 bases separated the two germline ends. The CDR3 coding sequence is TGTGCCAGCAGCTTTCAAGTCGGGACTGGGGGTTACGAGCAGTACTTC. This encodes CASSFQVGTGGYEQYF. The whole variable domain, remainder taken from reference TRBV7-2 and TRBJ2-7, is GAGVSQSPSNKVTEKGKDVELRCDPISGHTALYWYRQSLGQGLEFLIYFQGNSAPDKSGLPSDRFSAERTGGSVSTLTIQRTQQEDSAVYLCASSFQVGTGGYEQYFGPGTRLTVT.

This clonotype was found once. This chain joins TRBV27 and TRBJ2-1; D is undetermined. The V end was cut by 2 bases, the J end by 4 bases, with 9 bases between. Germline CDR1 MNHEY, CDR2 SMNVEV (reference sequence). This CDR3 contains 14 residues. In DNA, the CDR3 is TGTGCCAGCAGTTTAATGGTCACGTACAATGAGCAGTTCTTC. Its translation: CASSLMVTYNEQFF.